This TCR beta chain was recorded in a study of shared clonotypes between healthy human individuals. Study-wide results and limits: Sampling covered blood only; tissue repertoires likely differ. Memory subsets generally showed smaller estimated richness than naive subsets did.

Data came from immunoSEQ multiplex PCR; TCRdb stores just in-frame clones and leaves some out. This table has 2 million to 3 million clones, approximately 93% appearing once. All of the donors resided in Nashville, Tennessee, and each was a Caucasian adult. Trimming cost V 0 bases and J 4 bases, with 15 bases left between them. CDR1 is MNHNY and CDR2 is SVGAGI in the germline V gene (reference sequence). The CDR3 extends over 16 amino acids. Concerning this clone itself: Its antigen is not known.

The V call is TRBV6-6, the J call TRBJ1-1; D is uncertain. Sequences were obtained from naive CD4+ T cells from PBMCs. The sample's subset: CD45RA+ positively selected. The origin of this receptor is a man younger than 35 in good health. Some clones in this sample may be carry-over from other donors' samples. CDR3 sequence: CASSYSLVGAGTEAFF. The CDR3 DNA sequence: TGTGCCAGCAGTTACTCGTTAGTGGGCGCCGGCACTGAAGCTTTCTTT.